This T cell receptor beta chain was profiled in a study of control samples from healthy donors and cancer patients. Assay used: immunoSEQ multiplex PCR; TCRdb lists only in-frame clones, some missing. The sample has 90,000 to 110,000 clones; about nine tenths are singletons. This clone was detected ten times or more. This CDR3 is built from 15 residues. J was trimmed by 8 bases and V by 4 bases; bases with no gene match: 10. Germline assignment: CDR1 MRHNA and CDR2 SNTAGT. This receptor was taken from a human donor in good health. The donor label of this sample is uncertain. Sequencing was done on a sample of blood. The chain joins TRBV6-4 to TRBJ2-1; TRBD2 matches at 8 bases. The CDR3 is CASSVGAGGPDEQFF. CDR3 nucleotide sequence: TGTGCCAGCAGTGTGGGCGCGGGGGGCCCGGATGAGCAGTTCTTC.